The clone carrying this T cell receptor (beta chain) turned up a few times. These data belong to a study of blood T cells in healthy people across ages. Primed by a sample-barcoded 5' primer and a J-beta primer mix, a second PCR proceeded for about 7 to 11 cycles. TCRdb passed the 5' RACE reads through MiXCR, listing each CDR3 protein once. The sample carries 2 million or so distinct CDR3 sequences, about 49% recorded once. CDR1 and CDR2 from the germline V gene are MDHEN and SYDVKM. Trimming took off 7 bases at V and 2 bases at J, with 12 bases between the two ends. This CDR3 has 13 amino acids. This receptor was identified in a woman between 40 and 50 years old in good health. The chain links TRBV28 to TRBJ2-7, with TRBD2 as a possible D gene (5 bases). The sequenced sample consisted of blood. CDR3 amino acids: CASTPGWTYEQYF. Here the CDR3 DNA reads TGTGCCAGCACCCCGGGGTGGACCTACGAGCAGTACTTC.